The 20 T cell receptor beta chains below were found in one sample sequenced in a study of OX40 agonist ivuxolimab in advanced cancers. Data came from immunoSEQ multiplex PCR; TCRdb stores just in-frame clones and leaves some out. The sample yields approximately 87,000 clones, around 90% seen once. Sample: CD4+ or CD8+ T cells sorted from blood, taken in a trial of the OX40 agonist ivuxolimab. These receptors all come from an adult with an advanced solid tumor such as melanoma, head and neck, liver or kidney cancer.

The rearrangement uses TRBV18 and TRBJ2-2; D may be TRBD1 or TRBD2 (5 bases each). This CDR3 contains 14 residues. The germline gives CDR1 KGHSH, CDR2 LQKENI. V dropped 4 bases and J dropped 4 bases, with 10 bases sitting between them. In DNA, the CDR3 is TGTGCCAGCTCACATTCGGGGACCACCGGGGAGCTGTTTTTT. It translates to CASSHSGTTGELFF.

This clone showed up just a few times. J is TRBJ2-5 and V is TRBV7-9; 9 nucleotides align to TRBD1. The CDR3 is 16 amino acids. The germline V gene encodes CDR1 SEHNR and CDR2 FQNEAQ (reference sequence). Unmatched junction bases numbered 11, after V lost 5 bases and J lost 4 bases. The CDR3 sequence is CASSPGQGTAGETQYF. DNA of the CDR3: TGTGCCAGCAGCCCTGGACAGGGGACAGCCGGAGAGACCCAGTACTTC.

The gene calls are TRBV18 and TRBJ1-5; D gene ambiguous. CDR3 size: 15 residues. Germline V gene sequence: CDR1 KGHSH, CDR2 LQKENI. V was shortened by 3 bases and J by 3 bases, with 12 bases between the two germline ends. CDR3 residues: CASSPTFNNNQPQHF. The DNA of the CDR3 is TGTGCCAGCTCACCCACCTTCAATAACAATCAGCCCCAGCATTTT. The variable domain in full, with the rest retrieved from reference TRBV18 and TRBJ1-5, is NAGVMQNPRHLVRRRGQEARLRCSPMKGHSHVYWYRQLPEEGLKFMVYLQKENIIDESGMPKERFSAEFPKEGPSILRIQQVVRGDSAAYFCASSPTFNNNQPQHFGDGTRLSIL.

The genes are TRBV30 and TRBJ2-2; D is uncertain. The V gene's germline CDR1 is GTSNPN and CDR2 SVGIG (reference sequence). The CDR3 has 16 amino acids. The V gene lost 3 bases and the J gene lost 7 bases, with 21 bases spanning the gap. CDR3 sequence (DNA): TGTGCCTGGAGGCTTTCCCCCAGAATAGTAGGCGGGGAGCTGTTTTTT. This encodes CAWRLSPRIVGGELFF.

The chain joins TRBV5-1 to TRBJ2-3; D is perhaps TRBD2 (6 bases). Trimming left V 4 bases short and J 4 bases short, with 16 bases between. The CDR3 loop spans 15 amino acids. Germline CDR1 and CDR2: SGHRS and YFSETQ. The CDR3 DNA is TGCGCCAGCAGCCCAGGACTACTCGCGTCAGATACGCAGTATTTT. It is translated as CASSPGLLASDTQYF.

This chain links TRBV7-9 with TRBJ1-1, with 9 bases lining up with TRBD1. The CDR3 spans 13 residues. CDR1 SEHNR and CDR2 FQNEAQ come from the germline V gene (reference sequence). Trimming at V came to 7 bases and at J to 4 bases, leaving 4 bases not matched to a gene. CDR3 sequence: CASKRQGGTEAFF. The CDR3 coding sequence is TGTGCCAGCAAACGACAGGGGGGCACTGAAGCTTTCTTT.

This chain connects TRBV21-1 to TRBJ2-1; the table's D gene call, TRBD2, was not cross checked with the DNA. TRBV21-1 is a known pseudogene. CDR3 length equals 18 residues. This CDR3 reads CASSSIMGTSGRSNEQFF. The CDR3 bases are TGTGCCAGCAGCTCCATCATGGGGACTAGCGGGAGGAGTAATGAGCAGTTCTTC.

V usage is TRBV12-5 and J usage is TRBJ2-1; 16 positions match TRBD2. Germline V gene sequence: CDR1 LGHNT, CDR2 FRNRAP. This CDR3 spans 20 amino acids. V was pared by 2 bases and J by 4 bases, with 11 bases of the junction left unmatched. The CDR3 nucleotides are TGTGCTAGTGGTTTGTTCCCCGGGACTAGCGGGAGGGTCCCTTACAATGAGCAGTTCTTC. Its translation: CASGLFPGTSGRVPYNEQFF.

Here the CDR3 reads CASSSGTAHTEAFF. CDR3 nucleotide sequence: TGCGCCAGCAGCTCGGGGACGGCCCACACTGAAGCTTTCTTT. V gene TRBV5-1 combines with J gene TRBJ1-1; D is perhaps TRBD1 (5 bases). This CDR3 comprises 14 residues. Deletions cut 3 bases from V and 3 bases from J, with 12 bases between. Germline CDR1 and CDR2: SGHRS and YFSETQ. Based on the CDR3 plus reference TRBV5-1 and TRBJ1-1, the full variable domain is KAGVTQTPRYLIKTRGQQVTLSCSPISGHRSVSWYQQTPGQGLQFLFEYFSETQRNKGNFPGRFSGRQFSNSRSEMNVSTLELGDSALYLCASSSGTAHTEAFFGQGTRLTVV.

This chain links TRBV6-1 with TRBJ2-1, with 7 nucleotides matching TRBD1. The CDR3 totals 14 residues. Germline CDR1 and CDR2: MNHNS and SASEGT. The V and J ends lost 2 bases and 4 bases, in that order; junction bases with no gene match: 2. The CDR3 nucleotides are TGTGCCAGCAGTGAACCGACAGGGTACAATGAGCAGTTCTTC. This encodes CASSEPTGYNEQFF.

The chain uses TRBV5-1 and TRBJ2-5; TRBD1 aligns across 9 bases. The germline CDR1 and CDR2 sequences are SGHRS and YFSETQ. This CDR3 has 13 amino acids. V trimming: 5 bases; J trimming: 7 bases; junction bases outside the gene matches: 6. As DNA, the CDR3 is TGCGCCAGCAGGCGGGACAGGGATGGGACCCAGTACTTC. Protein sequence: CASRRDRDGTQYF.

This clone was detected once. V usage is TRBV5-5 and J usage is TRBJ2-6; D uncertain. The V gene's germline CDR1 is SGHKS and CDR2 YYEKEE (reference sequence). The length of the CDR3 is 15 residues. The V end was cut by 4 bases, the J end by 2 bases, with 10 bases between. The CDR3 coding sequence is TGTGCCAGCAGCCCGGTTTCGGCTGGGGCCAACGTCCTGACTTTC. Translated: CASSPVSAGANVLTF.

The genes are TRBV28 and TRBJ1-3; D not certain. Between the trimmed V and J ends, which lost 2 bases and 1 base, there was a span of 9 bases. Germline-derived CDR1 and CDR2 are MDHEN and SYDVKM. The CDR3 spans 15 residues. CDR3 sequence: CASSLVELSGNTIYF. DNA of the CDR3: TGTGCCAGCAGTTTAGTTGAATTATCTGGAAACACCATATATTTT.

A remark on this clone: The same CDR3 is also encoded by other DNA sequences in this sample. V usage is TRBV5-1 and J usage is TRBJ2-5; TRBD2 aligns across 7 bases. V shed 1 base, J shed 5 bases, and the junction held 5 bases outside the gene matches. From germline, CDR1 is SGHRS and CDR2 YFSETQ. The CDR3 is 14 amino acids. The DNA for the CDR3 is TGCGCCAGCAGCTTGACGGGCGGGAGTGAGACCCAGTACTTC. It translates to CASSLTGGSETQYF.

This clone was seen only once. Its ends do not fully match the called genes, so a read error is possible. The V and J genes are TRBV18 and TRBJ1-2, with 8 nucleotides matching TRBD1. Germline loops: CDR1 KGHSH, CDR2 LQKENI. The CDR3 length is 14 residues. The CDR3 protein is CVSSPSGQGVRYTF. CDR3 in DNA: TGTGTCAGCTCACCTTCAGGACAGGGTGTTCGCTACACCTTC.

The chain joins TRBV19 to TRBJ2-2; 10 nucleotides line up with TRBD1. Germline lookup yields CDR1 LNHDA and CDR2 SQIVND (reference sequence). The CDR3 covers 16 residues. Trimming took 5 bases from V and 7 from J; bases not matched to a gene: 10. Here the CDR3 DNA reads TGTGCCAGTAGTGGACGGGACAGGGGAGGCGGCGGGGAGCTGTTTTTT. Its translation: CASSGRDRGGGGELFF.

CDR3 bases: TGTGCCACCAGCCAAGACAGGAACACTGAAGCTTTCTTT. It codes for CATSQDRNTEAFF. V gene TRBV15 combines with J gene TRBJ1-1; weak D call: TRBD1 (5 bases). Trimming stripped 5 bases from V and 1 base from J, with 8 bases between. Germline values: CDR1 LNHNV, CDR2 YYDKDF (reference sequence). CDR3 length: 13 amino acids. The complete variable domain, with remaining parts taken from reference TRBV15 and TRBJ1-1, reads DAMVIQNPRYQVTQFGKPVTLSCSQTLNHNVMYWYQQKSSQAPKLLFHYYDKDFNNEADTPDNFQSRRPNTSFCFLDIRSPGLGDTAMYLCATSQDRNTEAFFGQGTRLTVV.

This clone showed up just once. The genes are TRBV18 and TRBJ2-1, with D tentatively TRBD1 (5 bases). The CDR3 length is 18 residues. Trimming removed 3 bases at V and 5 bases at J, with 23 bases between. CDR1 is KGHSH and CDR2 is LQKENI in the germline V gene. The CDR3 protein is CASSPTQTTRATHNEQFF. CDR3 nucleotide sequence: TGTGCCAGCTCACCCACCCAAACTACCAGGGCCACCCACAATGAGCAGTTCTTC.

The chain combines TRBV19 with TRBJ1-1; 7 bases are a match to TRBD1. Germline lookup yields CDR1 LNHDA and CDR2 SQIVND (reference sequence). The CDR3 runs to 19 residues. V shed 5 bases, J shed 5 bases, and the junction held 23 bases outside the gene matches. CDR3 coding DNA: TGTGCCAGTAGTTCACACTATACGGACAGGCAGTACGCTGGGACTGAAGCTTTCTTT. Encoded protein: CASSSHYTDRQYAGTEAFF.

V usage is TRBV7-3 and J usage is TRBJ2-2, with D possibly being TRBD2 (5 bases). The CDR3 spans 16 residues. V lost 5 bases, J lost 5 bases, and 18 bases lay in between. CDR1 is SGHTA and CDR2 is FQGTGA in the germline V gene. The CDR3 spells CASSPGSFGRTGELFF. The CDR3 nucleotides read TGTGCCAGCAGCCCCGGGTCATTTGGGAGAACCGGGGAGCTGTTTTTT.